A selection of T cell receptor beta chains follows, all from one sample in a study of OX40 agonist ivuxolimab in advanced cancers. Profiling relied on immunoSEQ multiplex PCR, and the TCRdb table lists in-frame clones only, not all of them. The table shows 65,000 to 85,000 clones, with approximately 90% occurring only once. The material was CD4+ or CD8+ T cells sorted from blood, obtained in a trial of the OX40 agonist ivuxolimab. All receptors derive from an adult with an advanced solid tumor such as melanoma, head and neck, liver or kidney cancer. Each CDR3 is given with its conserved first and last residue. The order of the fields is CDR3 protein, V gene, J gene, D gene. The D gene is left open where the match is weak.

CASSPRPPEPTYEQYF	TRBV7-9	TRBJ2-7	.
CASSQLAGTDTQYF	TRBV4-1	TRBJ2-3	TRBD2
CAASLVRGGYNSPLHF	TRBV2	TRBJ1-6	.
CAIAGPLGEQYF	TRBV2	TRBJ2-7	.
CASIMGYEQYF	TRBV2	TRBJ2-7	.
CASSPGGENTEAFF	TRBV7-3	TRBJ1-1	TRBD1
CASSRVHIGQSRANVLTF	TRBV12-1	TRBJ2-6	.
CASSVAGQVPYEQYF	TRBV9	TRBJ2-7	TRBD1
CASSFYNEQFF	TRBV5-6	TRBJ2-1	.
CASSYSGPGTDTQYF	TRBV6-5	TRBJ2-3	.
CASSIDLGQYNSPLHF	TRBV19	TRBJ1-6	TRBD1
CASSFFPSGGAHNEQFF	TRBV11-2	TRBJ2-1	TRBD2
CASSWTRNTEAFF	TRBV27	TRBJ1-1	.
CASSLAAAFTDTQYF	TRBV11-3	TRBJ2-3	.
CASSLSGGATQYF	TRBV11-3	TRBJ2-5	.
CASSSGLAGTDTQYF	TRBV5-1	TRBJ2-3	TRBD2
CASRGPSQAFNQPQHF	TRBV21-1	TRBJ1-5	.
CASSPYQGASAYEQYF	TRBV7-9	TRBJ2-7	TRBD1
CASSSGDLNTEAFF	TRBV6-6	TRBJ1-1	.
CASSEYLQGANYGYTF	TRBV7-9	TRBJ1-2	.
CASSQGQGLDYWYGYTF	TRBV4-3	TRBJ1-2	TRBD1
CASSYSGRGYTEAFF	TRBV6-5	TRBJ1-1	.
CASSLGGQPQHF	TRBV13	TRBJ1-5	.
CASSLKGSVREQYF	TRBV13	TRBJ2-7	.
CASSSGTSGWADEQYF	TRBV7-9	TRBJ2-7	TRBD2
CASSHTSGGAYEQYF	TRBV9	TRBJ2-7	TRBD2
CAWTWTGGNTIYF	TRBV30	TRBJ1-3	TRBD1
CASSELPGTVITTDTQYF	TRBV2	TRBJ2-3	TRBD1
CASSSGQGAYNSPLHF	TRBV7-2	TRBJ1-6	TRBD1
CASSVDFDRGYGYTF	TRBV6-1	TRBJ1-2	TRBD1
CASSLPAGTGVNEQFF	TRBV27	TRBJ2-1	TRBD1
CASSQGSAGYEQYF	TRBV4-3	TRBJ2-7	.
CASSYADYNEQFF	TRBV6-5	TRBJ2-1	.